The 9 T cell receptor beta chains below all came from one sample that was sequenced in a study of T cells in localized non-small cell lung cancer. Assay: immunoSEQ multiplex PCR; the TCRdb copy retains only in-frame clones and omits some. Of over 70,000 clones detected, about 90% appear once; the ten largest clones hold 21%. The sample was peripheral blood, taken before any cancer treatment. These receptors all stem from a male donor at least 60 years old with stage III squamous cell lung carcinoma.

The chain is built from TRBV5-1 and TRBJ2-3; TRBD2 might be the D (5 bases). In germline, CDR1 is SGHRS, CDR2 YFSETQ. The CDR3 loop spans 13 amino acids. Trimming cost V 0 bases and J 6 bases, with 8 bases left between them. CDR3 sequence (DNA): TGCGCCAGCAGCTTGGTTCCGGGGGATACGCAGTATTTT. Translating it yields CASSLVPGDTQYF.

This clone was found once. This chain joins TRBV15 and TRBJ2-2; no firm D call. The CDR3 totals 13 residues. The V gene lost 0 bases and the J gene lost 5 bases, with 4 bases spanning the gap. CDR1 LNHNV and CDR2 YYDKDF come from the germline V gene (reference sequence). The CDR3 spells CATSRDRTGELFF. CDR3 sequence (DNA): TGTGCCACCAGCAGAGATCGGACCGGGGAGCTGTTTTTT.

J is TRBJ1-5 and V is TRBV5-6; maybe TRBD1 (5 bases). With 1 base removed from V and 2 bases from J, the gap between germline ends came to 16 bases. This CDR3 region has 17 residues. Germline CDR1 is SGHDT and CDR2 is YYEEEE. CDR3 nucleotide sequence: TGTGCCAGCAGCTTGAATCGTGCAGGACAACGCAATCAGCCCCAGCATTTT. Amino acids: CASSLNRAGQRNQPQHF.

This clone is a singleton in its sample. V gene TRBV7-6 combines with J gene TRBJ2-5; no clear D. The V and J ends lost 5 bases and 0 bases respectively, with 28 bases between them. The CDR3 spans 20 residues. In germline, CDR1 is SGHVS, CDR2 FNYEAQ. The CDR3 sequence is CASSHPLRVETISYQETQYF. CDR3 DNA: TGTGCCAGCAGCCATCCCCTCCGTGTCGAAACAATTTCGTACCAAGAGACCCAGTACTTC.

The rearrangement joins TRBV14 to TRBJ1-4, with TRBD1 matching over 8 bases. CDR1 is SGHDN and CDR2 is FVKESK in the germline V gene. This CDR3 comprises 14 residues. V lost 4 bases and J lost 8; bases outside the gene matches: 6. DNA of the CDR3: TGTGCCAGCAGCCGACAGGGGTTAGGAGAAAAACTGTTTTTT. Encoded protein: CASSRQGLGEKLFF.

The sample holds a few counts of this clone. The chain is built from TRBV19 and TRBJ2-5; TRBD2 is a possible D gene (5 bases). CDR1 LNHDA and CDR2 SQIVND come from the germline V gene (reference sequence). This CDR3 spans 12 amino acids. The V gene lost 6 bases and the J gene lost 4 bases, with 9 bases spanning the gap. This CDR3 is CASRQAGETQYF. As DNA, the CDR3 is TGTGCCAGTAGGCAGGCGGGAGAGACCCAGTACTTC.

This clone was detected only a few times. This chain joins TRBV7-8 and TRBJ2-7; possibly TRBD1 for D (5 bases). The CDR3 runs 14 residues. Trimming removed 5 bases from V and 2 bases from J, with 13 bases in between. Germline V lookup: CDR1 SGHVS, CDR2 FQNEAQ. The CDR3 is CASSPSTDPYEQYV. CDR3 DNA sequence: TGTGCCAGCAGCCCCTCGACAGACCCCTACGAGCAGTACGTC.

This chain links TRBV6-5 with TRBJ1-4; 8 bases agree with TRBD1. Germline assignment: CDR1 MNHEY and CDR2 SVGAGI. The CDR3 covers 15 residues. The V segment lost 1 base and the J segment 14 bases; nucleotides outside the gene matches: 12. CDR3 in DNA: TGTGCCAGCAGTTACTTGGGGACAGGAACCTCTCCTCTGTTTTTT. Translating it yields CASSYLGTGTSPLFF.

CDR3 sequence: CASRGMNTGELFF. The CDR3, as DNA: TGTGCCAGCAGGGGGATGAACACCGGGGAGCTGTTTTTT. The chain links TRBV2 to TRBJ2-2; unclear D gene. This CDR3 has 13 amino acids. V was shortened by 6 bases and J by 1 base, with 6 bases between the two germline ends. Looked up from germline, CDR1 is SNHLY and CDR2 is FYNNEI.